The rows below give T cell receptor beta chains drawn from one sample of a study of Ad26.COV2.S vaccination and SARS-CoV-2 variants. Produced via immunoSEQ multiplex PCR; TCRdb's table is partial and in-frame only. The table records hundreds of thousands of clones, about nine tenths of them present only once. The starting material was peripheral blood, obtained in a trial of Ad26.COV2.S vaccine versus placebo. These receptor sequences come from a person between 18 and 65 years old who received the Ad26.COV2.S COVID-19 vaccine or a placebo. The CDR3 runs from the conserved cysteine through the conserved F or W. Each record gives: V gene, D gene, clone size, J gene, CDR3 protein, CDR3 DNA. D genes are given only for firm matches. Clone sizes are given selectively: once, few, many, or a class where the clone is expanded.

V: TRBV2; D: -; size: once; J: TRBJ2-3; CDR3: CASTRVGVHRDTQYF; DNA: TGTGCCAGCACTCGTGTCGGGGTCCACAGGGATACGCAGTATTTT
V: TRBV9; D: -; size: -; J: TRBJ2-1; CDR3: CASSATLGFIMFF; DNA: TGTGCCAGCAGCGCTACGTTAGGGTTCATTATGTTCTTC
V: TRBV5-1; D: TRBD1; size: -; J: TRBJ2-5; CDR3: CASSSGTGYQETQYF; DNA: TGCGCCAGCAGCTCCGGGACAGGGTACCAAGAGACCCAGTACTTC
V: TRBV27; D: TRBD1; size: -; J: TRBJ1-1; CDR3: CASSLLATGVNTEAFF; DNA: TGTGCCAGCAGTTTATTGGCCACAGGGGTGAACACTGAAGCTTTCTTT
V: TRBV5-1; D: -; size: -; J: TRBJ2-5; CDR3: CASSSGQIQETQYF; DNA: TGCGCCAGCAGCTCAGGACAGATACAAGAGACCCAGTACTTC
V: TRBV7-3; D: TRBD2; size: -; J: TRBJ2-2; CDR3: CASSLSATSGGGELFF; DNA: TGTGCCAGCAGCTTAAGCGCTACTAGCGGGGGCGGGGAGCTGTTTTTT
V: TRBV4-1; D: -; size: -; J: TRBJ2-7; CDR3: CASSQARGGQANYEQYF; DNA: TGCGCCAGCAGCCAAGCTCGTGGGGGGCAGGCAAACTACGAGCAGTACTTC
V: TRBV7-8; D: -; size: -; J: TRBJ2-7; CDR3: CASGRGDYEQYF; DNA: TGTGCCAGCGGGCGAGGGGATTACGAGCAGTACTTC
V: TRBV7-9; D: TRBD1; size: few; J: TRBJ2-7; CDR3: CASSQTGEGEQYF; DNA: TGTGCCAGCAGCCAAACAGGGGAAGGCGAGCAGTACTTC
V: TRBV30; D: -; size: once; J: TRBJ1-2; CDR3: CAGTGGYTF; DNA: TGTGCCGGTACAGGAGGCTACACCTTC
V: TRBV3-1/TRBV3-2; D: -; size: -; J: TRBJ2-6; CDR3: CASSQGPWVAGANVLTF; DNA: TGTGCCAGCAGCCAAGGGCCTTGGGTAGCTGGGGCCAACGTCCTGACTTTC
V: TRBV5-1; D: -; size: -; J: TRBJ2-3; CDR3: CASSLDAGRTDTQYF; DNA: TGCGCCAGCAGCTTGGATGCGGGACGAACGGATACGCAGTATTTT
V: TRBV9; D: TRBD2; size: -; J: TRBJ2-1; CDR3: CASSSPTSGGARPYNEQFF; DNA: TGTGCCAGCAGCTCACCGACTAGCGGGGGGGCCCGGCCTTACAATGAGCAGTTCTTC
V: TRBV5-8; D: -; size: -; J: TRBJ2-2; CDR3: CASSLNRVGTGELFF; DNA: TGTGCCAGCAGCTTAAACAGGGTGGGGACCGGGGAGCTGTTTTTT
V: TRBV9; D: -; size: -; J: TRBJ1-2; CDR3: CASSVGSTDGYTF; DNA: TGTGCCAGCAGCGTAGGTAGTACGGATGGCTACACCTTC
V: TRBV27; D: TRBD1; size: few; J: TRBJ1-6; CDR3: CASSLSPGGSPLHF; DNA: TGTGCCAGCAGTTTATCCCCAGGGGGTTCACCCCTCCACTTT
V: TRBV6-5; D: TRBD1; size: -; J: TRBJ2-1; CDR3: CASSYWTGPSTNEQFF; DNA: TGTGCCAGCAGTTACTGGACAGGACCCTCGACGAATGAGCAGTTCTTC
V: TRBV5-1; D: TRBD1; size: -; J: TRBJ2-3; CDR3: CASSVGQGRTDTQYF; DNA: TGCGCCAGCAGCGTGGGACAGGGGAGGACAGATACGCAGTATTTT
V: TRBV25-1; D: TRBD1; size: once; J: TRBJ1-2; CDR3: CASSSRTGLAYGYTF; DNA: TGTGCCAGCAGTTCCCGGACAGGTCTTGCCTATGGCTACACCTTC
V: TRBV6-6; D: TRBD1; size: few; J: TRBJ1-2; CDR3: CASGLGTADYTF; DNA: TGTGCCAGCGGTCTCGGGACAGCGGACTACACCTTC
V: TRBV7-3; D: -; size: -; J: TRBJ2-3; CDR3: CASSPSHRTDTQYF; DNA: TGTGCCAGCAGCCCAAGCCATCGCACAGATACGCAGTATTTT
V: TRBV7-9; D: -; size: -; J: TRBJ2-1; CDR3: CASSLEGGSSYNEQFF; DNA: TGTGCCAGCAGCTTAGAGGGGGGAAGCTCCTACAATGAGCAGTTCTTC
V: TRBV6-5; D: -; size: -; J: TRBJ1-1; CDR3: CASSYRLNTEAFF; DNA: TGTGCCAGCAGTTATCGCCTAAACACTGAAGCTTTCTTT
V: TRBV19; D: -; size: few; J: TRBJ1-1; CDR3: CASSIGGRGNTEAFF; DNA: TGTGCCAGTAGTATAGGTGGCAGGGGGAACACTGAAGCTTTCTTT
V: TRBV9; D: -; size: -; J: TRBJ1-2; CDR3: CASSVASETSYGYTF; DNA: TGTGCCAGCAGCGTAGCCTCAGAGACCTCCTATGGCTACACCTTC
V: TRBV6-4; D: -; size: -; J: TRBJ1-1; CDR3: CASSDDGSSNTEAFF; DNA: TGTGCCAGCAGTGACGACGGGTCCTCGAACACTGAAGCTTTCTTT
V: TRBV7-7; D: -; size: -; J: TRBJ2-3; CDR3: CASSLEWGGTDTQYF; DNA: TGTGCTAGCAGCTTAGAGTGGGGGGGCACAGATACGCAGTATTTT
V: TRBV7-6; D: TRBD1; size: -; J: TRBJ1-6; CDR3: CASSPSQGVSYNSPLHF; DNA: TGTGCCAGCAGCCCGTCTCAGGGGGTCTCCTATAATTCACCCCTCCACTTT
V: TRBV4-1; D: -; size: -; J: TRBJ1-5; CDR3: CASSQEVDSNQPQHF; DNA: TGCGCCAGCAGCCAAGAGGTAGACAGCAATCAGCCCCAGCATTTT
V: TRBV7-9; D: -; size: -; J: TRBJ1-2; CDR3: CASSITRDNTF; DNA: TGTGCCAGCAGCATTACCAGGGACAACACCTTC
V: TRBV18; D: -; size: -; J: TRBJ2-3; CDR3: CASSPTDTQYF; DNA: TGTGCCAGCTCACCAACAGATACGCAGTATTTT
V: TRBV7-3; D: -; size: few; J: TRBJ1-2; CDR3: CASSLSGGPDGYTF; DNA: TGTGCCAGCAGCTTAAGTGGGGGGCCGGATGGCTACACCTTC
V: TRBV5-5; D: -; size: -; J: TRBJ2-5; CDR3: CASSWGIGDWGQETQYF; DNA: TGTGCCAGCAGCTGGGGGATTGGGGATTGGGGTCAAGAGACCCAGTACTTC
V: TRBV28; D: -; size: -; J: TRBJ2-2; CDR3: CASSHRFPGELFF; DNA: TGTGCCAGCAGTCACAGGTTTCCCGGGGAGCTGTTTTTT
V: TRBV6-4; D: -; size: -; J: TRBJ2-3; CDR3: CASSPGSTDTQYF; DNA: TGTGCCAGCAGTCCAGGTAGCACAGATACGCAGTATTTT
V: TRBV19; D: -; size: once; J: TRBJ1-3; CDR3: CASSIGFGNTIYF; DNA: TGTGCCAGTAGTATAGGGTTTGGAAACACCATATATTTT
V: TRBV13; D: -; size: -; J: TRBJ2-2; CDR3: CASSLGTADTGELFF; DNA: TGTGCCAGCAGCTTAGGGACGGCCGACACCGGGGAGCTGTTTTTT
V: TRBV4-3; D: -; size: -; J: TRBJ2-7; CDR3: CASSQDFTERFYEQYF; DNA: TGCGCCAGCAGCCAAGATTTCACAGAGAGGTTCTACGAGCAGTACTTC
V: TRBV6-5; D: -; size: -; J: TRBJ1-6; CDR3: CAGKGNYNSPLHF; DNA: TGTGCCGGCAAGGGGAACTATAATTCACCCCTCCACTTT
V: TRBV13; D: -; size: -; J: TRBJ2-2; CDR3: CASSFIEGASANTGELFF; DNA: TGTGCCAGCAGCTTCATTGAAGGGGCTTCGGCGAACACCGGGGAGCTGTTTTTT
V: TRBV2; D: -; size: few; J: TRBJ1-3; CDR3: CASKRVVERNTIYF; DNA: TGTGCCAGCAAAAGAGTTGTGGAGAGAAACACCATATATTTT
V: TRBV9; D: -; size: -; J: TRBJ2-3; CDR3: CASSVSGGKGTDTQYF; DNA: TGTGCCAGCAGCGTAAGTGGGGGGAAGGGCACAGATACGCAGTATTTT
V: TRBV3-1/TRBV3-2; D: -; size: -; J: TRBJ1-1; CDR3: CASSRGGRTEAFF; DNA: TGTGCCAGCAGCCGGGGGGGCAGGACTGAAGCTTTCTTT
V: TRBV27; D: -; size: -; J: TRBJ1-1; CDR3: CASSRDVGNTEAFF; DNA: TGTGCCAGCAGCAGGGATGTCGGGAACACTGAAGCTTTCTTT
V: TRBV23-1; D: -; size: -; J: TRBJ1-1; CDR3: CASSQSRTELMNTEAFF; DNA: TGCGCCAGCAGTCAATCCCGGACCGAGCTCATGAACACTGAAGCTTTCTTT
V: TRBV12-3/TRBV12-4; D: -; size: -; J: TRBJ2-1; CDR3: CASSLSVHEQFF; DNA: TGTGCCAGCAGTTTATCGGTTCATGAGCAGTTCTTC
V: TRBV19; D: -; size: once; J: TRBJ1-2; CDR3: CASSIPGSGYTF; DNA: TGTGCCAGTAGTATACCAGGGTCTGGCTACACCTTC
V: TRBV29-1; D: -; size: -; J: TRBJ1-2; CDR3: CSVEGGGALGGYTF; DNA: TGCAGCGTTGAGGGCGGCGGGGCGCTTGGTGGCTACACCTTC
V: TRBV7-9; D: -; size: -; J: TRBJ2-2; CDR3: CASSLFYNTGELFF; DNA: TGTGCCAGCAGCTTATTCTATAACACCGGGGAGCTGTTTTTT
V: TRBV11-3; D: TRBD2; size: -; J: TRBJ2-1; CDR3: CASSLGTSGGRDEQFF; DNA: TGTGCCAGCAGCTTAGGCACTAGCGGGGGGCGGGATGAGCAGTTCTTC
V: TRBV4-3; D: TRBD2; size: once; J: TRBJ2-3; CDR3: CASSQEGAPSGTDTQYF; DNA: TGCGCCAGCAGCCAAGAAGGGGCCCCTAGCGGAACAGATACGCAGTATTTT
V: TRBV7-2; D: -; size: -; J: TRBJ1-1; CDR3: CASSLQLTNTEAFF; DNA: TGTGCCAGCAGCTTACAGTTGACGAACACTGAAGCTTTCTTT